The rows below give T cell receptor beta chains drawn from one sample of a study of immune evolution from preneoplasia to lung adenocarcinoma. Generated by immunoSEQ multiplex PCR, the TCRdb table keeps only in-frame clones and is missing some. The sample has 3,500 or so clones; 82% are singletons. The sample consisted of FFPE invasive lung adenocarcinoma tissue. These receptors all come from a person aged 70 to 79 with invasive lung adenocarcinoma. The CDR3 runs from the conserved cysteine through the conserved F or W. The D gene is left open where the match is weak. Some rows have no size entry. The others give once, few or many, or a class for an expanded clone.

j_gene	abundance	v_gene	d_gene	CDR3nt	CDR3aa
TRBJ2-3	-	TRBV5-1	-	TGCGCCAGCAGCCCCCTAGGCCCCCCCAGCACAGATACGCAGTATTTT	CASSPLGPPSTDTQYF
TRBJ1-1	-	TRBV30	-	TGTGCCTGGAGTGTATTGGTGGCAGAAGAAGCTTTCTTT	CAWSVLVAEEAFF
TRBJ2-5	-	TRBV20-1	-	TGCAGTGCATCAGAAGACCCTCAGTACTTC	CSASEDPQYF
TRBJ2-3	-	TRBV5-1	-	TGCGCCAGCAGCTATAGCACAGATACGCAGTATTTT	CASSYSTDTQYF
TRBJ2-7	-	TRBV7-8	TRBD1	TGTGCCAGCAGCCCGCAGACAGGGGGCTTATACGAGCAGTACTTC	CASSPQTGGLYEQYF
TRBJ2-3	-	TRBV7-3	TRBD2	TGTGCCAGCAGCTTGCTAGCGGGAGGGCGAACAGATACGCAGTATTTT	CASSLLAGGRTDTQYF
TRBJ2-3	-	TRBV11-2	TRBD2	TGTGCCAGCAGCCGGACTAGCGGGAGCACAGATACGCAGTATTTT	CASSRTSGSTDTQYF
TRBJ2-7	few	TRBV28	TRBD2	TGTGCCAGCAGACTAGCGGGACTTAACTACGAGCAGTACTTC	CASRLAGLNYEQYF
TRBJ2-7	-	TRBV29-1	TRBD2	TGCAGCGTCCGCCGGCCTAGCGGGAGTTCTTCCTACGAGCAGTACTTC	CSVRRPSGSSSYEQYF
TRBJ2-7	-	TRBV7-9	-	TGTGCCAGCAGCTTTTTAGAAACCGAGCAGTACTTC	CASSFLETEQYF
TRBJ2-3	-	TRBV7-3	-	TGTGCCAGCAGCTTAATAGGGAGTGGGGCAGATACGCAGTATTTT	CASSLIGSGADTQYF
TRBJ2-7	-	TRBV5-1	-	TGCGCCAGCAGACAGCAATACGAGCAGTACTTC	CASRQQYEQYF
TRBJ2-3	few	TRBV28	-	TGTGCCAGCAGTTTGGGGAGCCGACAAACAGATACGCAGTATTTT	CASSLGSRQTDTQYF
TRBJ2-3	-	TRBV6-5	-	TGTGCCAGCAGTTACGCCCAGGTTCTTGGTACGCAGTATTTT	CASSYAQVLGTQYF
TRBJ2-1	-	TRBV27	TRBD2	TGTGCCAGCAGTCCAAAGCGGGAGAACCGTGAGCAGTTCTTC	CASSPKRENREQFF
TRBJ2-1	-	TRBV29-1	-	TGCAGCGTTTTTATGGTCGAGCAGTTCTTC	CSVFMVEQFF
TRBJ2-2	-	TRBV7-9	-	TGTGCCAGCAGCTTAGCGGGACCAACGAACACCGGGGAGCTGTTTTTT	CASSLAGPTNTGELFF
TRBJ2-7	-	TRBV29-1	TRBD2	TGCAGCGTTGGGGGGACTAGCGGGAGGGTAGAGGAGCAGTACTTC	CSVGGTSGRVEEQYF
TRBJ2-2	-	TRBV6-6	TRBD2	TGTGCCAGCAGTTACTCGGGGGAGGGGTACACCGGGGAGCTGTTTTTT	CASSYSGEGYTGELFF
TRBJ2-1	once	TRBV5-1	-	TGCGCCAGCAGCGTGGAGGGAGGCGTGGGTGAGCAGTTCTTC	CASSVEGGVGEQFF
TRBJ2-3	once	TRBV10-3	TRBD2	TGTGCCATCAGTGAGCCGGCAGGGAGCGGGGGAGGGGCAGATACGCAGTATTTT	CAISEPAGSGGGADTQYF
TRBJ2-1	-	TRBV18	-	TGTGCCAGCTCACCAGAGCCCCATCTCAATGAGCAGTTCTTC	CASSPEPHLNEQFF
TRBJ2-7	-	TRBV27	-	TGTGCCAGCAGTTTATCCAGCTACCGCGAGCAGTACTTC	CASSLSSYREQYF
TRBJ2-3	-	TRBV19	-	TGTGCCAGTCAATCCACCCCCACAGATACGCAGTATTTT	CASQSTPTDTQYF
TRBJ2-1	few	TRBV9	TRBD2	TGTGCCAGCAGCGTAGGAGTTAGCGGGACCAATGAGCAGTTCTTC	CASSVGVSGTNEQFF
TRBJ2-1	-	TRBV18	-	TGTGCCAGCTCCCCCTGGCCGGGAAGCTCCTACAATGAGCAGTTCTTC	CASSPWPGSSYNEQFF
TRBJ2-7	-	TRBV5-4	-	TGTGCCAGCAGCTTGGACGGACTGATCTACGAGCAGTACTTC	CASSLDGLIYEQYF
TRBJ2-7	large	TRBV25-1	-	TGTGCCAGCAGACCGTCCGTTACAGGTCGGGAGCAGTACTTC	CASRPSVTGREQYF
TRBJ1-3	-	TRBV28	TRBD1	TGTGCCAGCAGTTGGGGACAGTTCCACTCTGGAAACACCATATATTTT	CASSWGQFHSGNTIYF
TRBJ2-1	-	TRBV7-8	-	TGTGCCAGCAGCTTGGGGCAGATCAATGAGCAGTTCTTC	CASSLGQINEQFF
TRBJ2-1	-	TRBV7-2	TRBD2	TGTGCCAGCAGCTTGACAGGCCGTCAGGGCGGGAGGGCCGCAAATGAGCAGTTCTTC	CASSLTGRQGGRAANEQFF
TRBJ2-1	-	TRBV7-2	TRBD2	TGTGCCAGCAGCTTAGGGTCGGGAGGGTACAATGAGCAGTTCTTC	CASSLGSGGYNEQFF
TRBJ2-5	few	TRBV4-2	TRBD2	TGTGCCAGCAGCCAATTAGCGGGACCACAAGAGACCCAGTACTTC	CASSQLAGPQETQYF
TRBJ2-5	-	TRBV7-2	-	TGTGCCAGCAGCCCCGACAGGACCCGAAAAGAGACCCAGTACTTC	CASSPDRTRKETQYF
TRBJ2-1	few	TRBV11-3	-	TGTGCCAGCAGCCCTGGACCCTACAATGAGCAGTTCTTC	CASSPGPYNEQFF
TRBJ2-3	-	TRBV6-1	-	TGTGCCAGCAGTAAAGGGGACGGCACAGATACGCAGTATTTT	CASSKGDGTDTQYF
TRBJ2-5	-	TRBV6-6	TRBD1	TGTGCCAGCAGCCTGGGACAGCAAGAGACCCAGTACTTC	CASSLGQQETQYF
TRBJ2-5	-	TRBV12-5	-	TGTGCTAGTGGTTTATTCCTCCAAGAGACCCAGTACTTC	CASGLFLQETQYF
TRBJ2-1	-	TRBV30	-	TGTGCCTGGAGTAATTGGGAAGAATACAATGAGCAGTTCTTC	CAWSNWEEYNEQFF
TRBJ2-7	-	TRBV6-4	-	TGTGCCAGCAGTGACTCAGGACAGCTACCCCACTACGAGCAGTACTTC	CASSDSGQLPHYEQYF
TRBJ2-4	-	TRBV11-1	-	TGTGCCAGCAGCCCCGGTGTGAGAGACATTCAGTACTTC	CASSPGVRDIQYF
TRBJ2-5	-	TRBV19	TRBD2	TGTGCCAGTTCGACTAGCGGGAGGGAGACCCAGTACTTC	CASSTSGRETQYF
TRBJ2-7	-	TRBV10-3	-	TGTGCCATCAGTGGAGGACAGAAAGACCGCTACGAGCAGTACTTC	CAISGGQKDRYEQYF
TRBJ2-2	-	TRBV19	TRBD2	TGTGCCAGTAGTATCAAGCGGGAGGGAAACACCGGGGAGCTGTTTTTT	CASSIKREGNTGELFF
TRBJ1-4	once	TRBV5-1	-	TGCGCCAGCAGCCCGGATAGTGGTGAAAAACTGTTTTTT	CASSPDSGEKLFF
TRBJ2-5	-	TRBV6-5	-	TGTGCCAGCAGTTACAAGGGTCTGGAGACCCAGTACTTC	CASSYKGLETQYF
TRBJ1-4	-	TRBV7-2	-	TGTGCCAGCAGCTTAGATCTGGCGCCGCCAAATAATGAAAAACTGTTTTTT	CASSLDLAPPNNEKLFF
TRBJ2-2	-	TRBV5-6	TRBD1	TGTGCCAGCAGCATGGACAGGGGTAGCGGGGAGCTGTTTTTT	CASSMDRGSGELFF
TRBJ1-2	-	TRBV7-8	-	TGTGCCAGCAGCGCTGGACTAAGGATGGGCTATGGCTACACCTTC	CASSAGLRMGYGYTF
TRBJ2-3	-	TRBV5-1	-	TGCGCCAGCAGCTTGGGGTGGCGGGGAGTCCGGGATACGCAGTATTTT	CASSLGWRGVRDTQYF
TRBJ2-1	-	TRBV10-3	TRBD1	TGTGCCATCACCGGGACAGGGAATGAGCAGTTCTTC	CAITGTGNEQFF
TRBJ1-5	-	TRBV21-1	-	TGTGCCAGCAGCCCTCTTAGGGACAGCGATCAGCCCCAGCATTTT	CASSPLRDSDQPQHF